This T cell receptor (beta chain) was captured in a study of untreated major depressive disorder. Patients scored at least 18 on the Hamilton Depression Scale with DSM-IV major depression. Depression in patients ranged from moderate to severe. Excluded: major illness, comorbidity, regular medication, drug use, over 100 g alcohol weekly. Enrichment usually gave about 95% pure CD4+ T cells. CDR1 SGHAT and CDR2 FQNNGV come from the germline V gene. V lost 2 bases, J lost 4 bases, and 13 bases stayed unmatched. This CDR3 is built from 19 residues. Study-level points and caveats: TRBV05-01 (Vbeta 5.1) usage was higher in CD4+ T cells of depressed patients than controls.

Comments on this clone: Its target is unknown.

Libraries were prepared by immunoSEQ multiplex PCR; TCRdb keeps only in-frame clonotypes and omits some of them. The sample shows approximately 15,000 clones, over 80% of them seen only once. The material sequenced was CD4+ T cells from PBMCs. This TCR came from a woman under 40 with major depressive disorder. This chain links TRBV11-2 with TRBJ2-5; 13 bases are shared with TRBD2. In DNA form, the CDR3 reads TGTGCCAGCAGCTTATCAGGGACTAGCGGGACGGGCCGGGGAGAGACCCAGTACTTC. It codes for CASSLSGTSGTGRGETQYF.